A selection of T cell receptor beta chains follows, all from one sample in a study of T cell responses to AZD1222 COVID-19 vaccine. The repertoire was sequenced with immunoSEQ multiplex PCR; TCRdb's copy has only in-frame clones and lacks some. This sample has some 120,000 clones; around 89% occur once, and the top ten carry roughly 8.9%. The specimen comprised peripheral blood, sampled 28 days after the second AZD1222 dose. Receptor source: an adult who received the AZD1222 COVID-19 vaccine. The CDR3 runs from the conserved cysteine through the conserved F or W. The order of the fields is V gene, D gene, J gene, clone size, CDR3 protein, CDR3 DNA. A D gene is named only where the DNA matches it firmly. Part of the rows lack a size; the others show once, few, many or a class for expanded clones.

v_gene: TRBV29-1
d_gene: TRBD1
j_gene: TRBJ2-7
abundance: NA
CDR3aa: CSGRDSLYEQYF
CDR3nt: TGCAGCGGCCGGGACAGCCTCTACGAGCAGTACTTC

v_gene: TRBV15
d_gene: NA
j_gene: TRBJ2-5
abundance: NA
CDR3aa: CATSRGPSLAFETQYF
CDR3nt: TGTGCCACCAGCAGAGGACCGTCCTTAGCCTTTGAGACCCAGTACTTC

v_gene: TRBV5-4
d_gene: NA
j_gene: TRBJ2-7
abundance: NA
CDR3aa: CASSIGTAREQYF
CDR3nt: TGTGCCAGCAGCATAGGCACGGCACGGGAGCAGTACTTC

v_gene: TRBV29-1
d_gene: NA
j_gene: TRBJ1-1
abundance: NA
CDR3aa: CSVQTTEAFF
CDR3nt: TGCAGCGTGCAGACCACTGAAGCTTTCTTT

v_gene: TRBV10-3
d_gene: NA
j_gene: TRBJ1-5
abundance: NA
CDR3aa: CAIRRSSGGHDQPQHF
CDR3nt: TGTGCCATCAGGAGAAGTAGTGGGGGCCATGATCAGCCCCAGCATTTT

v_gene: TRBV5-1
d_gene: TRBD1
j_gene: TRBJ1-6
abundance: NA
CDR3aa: CASSLGDRLNSPLHF
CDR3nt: TGCGCCAGCAGCTTGGGGGACAGGCTTAATTCACCCCTCCACTTT

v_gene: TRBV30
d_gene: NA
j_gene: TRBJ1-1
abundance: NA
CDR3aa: CAWSTGTPEAFF
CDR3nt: TGTGCCTGGAGTACGGGTACCCCTGAAGCTTTCTTT

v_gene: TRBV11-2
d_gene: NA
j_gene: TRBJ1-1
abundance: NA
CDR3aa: CASSLNWETEAFF
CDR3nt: TGTGCCAGCAGCCTAAATTGGGAGACTGAAGCTTTCTTT

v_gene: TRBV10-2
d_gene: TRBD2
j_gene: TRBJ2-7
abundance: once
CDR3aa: CASRSIAGTYEQYF
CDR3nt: TGCGCCAGCAGGTCGATAGCGGGGACCTACGAGCAGTACTTC

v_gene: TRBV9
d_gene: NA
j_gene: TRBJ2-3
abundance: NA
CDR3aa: CASSVDWGMQYF
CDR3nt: TGTGCCAGCAGCGTAGACTGGGGGATGCAGTATTTT

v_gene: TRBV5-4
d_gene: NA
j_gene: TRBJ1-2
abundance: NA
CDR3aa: CASSLGRGQDGYTF
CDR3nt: TGTGCCAGCAGCTTGGGGCGGGGGCAGGATGGCTACACCTTC

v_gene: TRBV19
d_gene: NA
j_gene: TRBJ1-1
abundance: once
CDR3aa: CASSISRDGAEAFF
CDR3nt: TGTGCCAGTAGTATCAGTCGGGATGGGGCTGAAGCTTTCTTT

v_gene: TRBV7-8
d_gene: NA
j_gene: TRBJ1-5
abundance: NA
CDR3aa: CASSLGAVNSNQPQHF
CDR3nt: TGTGCCAGCAGCTTAGGGGCAGTAAATAGCAATCAGCCCCAGCATTTT

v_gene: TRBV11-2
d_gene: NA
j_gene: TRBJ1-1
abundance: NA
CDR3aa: CASSSSGRVETEAFF
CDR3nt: TGTGCCAGCAGCTCATCGGGCCGGGTCGAAACTGAAGCTTTCTTT

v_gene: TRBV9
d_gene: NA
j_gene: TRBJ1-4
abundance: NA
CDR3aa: CASSTISSPNGEKLFF
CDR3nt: TGTGCCAGCAGCACAATCTCCTCACCTAACGGTGAAAAACTGTTTTTT

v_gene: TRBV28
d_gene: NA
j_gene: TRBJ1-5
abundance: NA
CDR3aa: CASSSSPRGQPQHF
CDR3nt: TGTGCCAGCAGTTCGAGTCCTAGAGGTCAGCCCCAGCATTTT